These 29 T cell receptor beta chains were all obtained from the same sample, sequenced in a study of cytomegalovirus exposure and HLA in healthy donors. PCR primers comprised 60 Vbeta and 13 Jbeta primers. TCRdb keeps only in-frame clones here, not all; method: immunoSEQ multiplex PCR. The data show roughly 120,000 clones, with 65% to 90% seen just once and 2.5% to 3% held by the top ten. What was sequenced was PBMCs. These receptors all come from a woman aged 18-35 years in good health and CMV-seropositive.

The CDR3 DNA follows: TGTGCCAGCAGTGAAGCGGTCAGGGAGGGCAATCAGCCCCAGCATTTT. Translating it yields CASSEAVREGNQPQHF. The chain is built from TRBV6-1 and TRBJ1-5; TRBD1 is a possible D gene (5 bases). Germline values: CDR1 MNHNS, CDR2 SASEGT. Trimming cost V 0 bases and J 2 bases, with 11 bases left between them. The CDR3 is 16 residues long.

The CDR3 loop reads CASSEALGQYYF. Here the CDR3 DNA reads TGTGCCAGCAGTGAAGCGCTAGGACAGTATTATTTT. The genes are TRBV2 and TRBJ2-3; D possibly corresponds to TRBD1 (6 bases). V shed 0 bases and J shed 15 bases, with 13 bases lying between them. This CDR3 contains 12 residues. Germline V lookup: CDR1 SNHLY, CDR2 FYNNEI.

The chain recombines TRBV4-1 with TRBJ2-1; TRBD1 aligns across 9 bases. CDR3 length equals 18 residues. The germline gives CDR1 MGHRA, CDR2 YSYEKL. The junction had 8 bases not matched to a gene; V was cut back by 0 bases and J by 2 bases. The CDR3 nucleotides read TGCGCCAGCAGCCAAGATTGGGGGGGACAGGGAACCTACAATGAGCAGTTCTTC. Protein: CASSQDWGGQGTYNEQFF.

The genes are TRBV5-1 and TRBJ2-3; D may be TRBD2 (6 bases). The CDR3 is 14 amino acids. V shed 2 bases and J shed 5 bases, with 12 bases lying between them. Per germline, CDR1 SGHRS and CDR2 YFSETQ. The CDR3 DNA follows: TGCGCCAGCAGCTTACTCGCGGAGGGAGATACGCAGTATTTT. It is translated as CASSLLAEGDTQYF.

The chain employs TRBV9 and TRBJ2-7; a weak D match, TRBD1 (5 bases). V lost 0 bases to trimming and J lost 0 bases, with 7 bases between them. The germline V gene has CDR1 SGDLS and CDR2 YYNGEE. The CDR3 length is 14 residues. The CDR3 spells CASSVGQSSYEQYF. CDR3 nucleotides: TGTGCCAGCAGCGTAGGACAGAGCTCCTACGAGCAGTACTTC.

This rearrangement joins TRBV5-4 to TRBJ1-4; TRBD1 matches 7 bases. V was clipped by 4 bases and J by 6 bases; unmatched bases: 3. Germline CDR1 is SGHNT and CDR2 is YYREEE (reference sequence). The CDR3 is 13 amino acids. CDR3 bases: TGTGCCAGCAGCCGACAGGGAGATGAAAAACTGTTTTTT. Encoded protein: CASSRQGDEKLFF.

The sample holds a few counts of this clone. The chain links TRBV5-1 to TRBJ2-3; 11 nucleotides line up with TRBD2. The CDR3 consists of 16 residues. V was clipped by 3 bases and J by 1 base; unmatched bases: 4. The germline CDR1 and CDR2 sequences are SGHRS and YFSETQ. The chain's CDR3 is CASSSIAGGGTDTQYF. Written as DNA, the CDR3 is TGCGCCAGCAGCTCCATAGCGGGGGGGGGCACAGATACGCAGTATTTT.

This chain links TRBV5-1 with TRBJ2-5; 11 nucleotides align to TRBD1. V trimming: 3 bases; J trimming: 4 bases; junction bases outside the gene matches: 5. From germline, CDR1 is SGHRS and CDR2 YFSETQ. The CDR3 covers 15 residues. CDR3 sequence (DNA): TGCGCCAGCAGCTCCGGGACAGGGGGGACAGAGACCCAGTACTTC. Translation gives CASSSGTGGTETQYF.

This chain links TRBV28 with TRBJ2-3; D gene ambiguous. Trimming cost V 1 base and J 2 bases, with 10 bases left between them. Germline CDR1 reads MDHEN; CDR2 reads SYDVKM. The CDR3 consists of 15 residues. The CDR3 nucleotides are TGTGCCAGCAGTTTATCCCCACTGAACACAGATACGCAGTATTTT. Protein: CASSLSPLNTDTQYF.

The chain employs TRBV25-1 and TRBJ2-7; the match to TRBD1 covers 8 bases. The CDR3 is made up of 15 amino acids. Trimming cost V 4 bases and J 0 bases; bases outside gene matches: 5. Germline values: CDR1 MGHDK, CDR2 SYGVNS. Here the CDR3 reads CASSAGQGSSYEQYF. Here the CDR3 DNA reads TGTGCCAGCAGTGCTGGACAGGGAAGCTCCTACGAGCAGTACTTC.

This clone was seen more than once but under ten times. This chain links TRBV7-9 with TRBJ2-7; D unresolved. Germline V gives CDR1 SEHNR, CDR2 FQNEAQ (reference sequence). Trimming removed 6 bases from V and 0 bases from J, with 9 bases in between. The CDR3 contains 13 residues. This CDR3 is CASRPSGSYEQYF. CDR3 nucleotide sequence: TGTGCCAGCAGGCCCTCGGGCTCCTACGAGCAGTACTTC.

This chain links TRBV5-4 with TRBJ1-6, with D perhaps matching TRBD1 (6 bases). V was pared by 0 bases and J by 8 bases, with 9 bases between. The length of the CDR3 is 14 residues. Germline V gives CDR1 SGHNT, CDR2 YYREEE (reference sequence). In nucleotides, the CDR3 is TGTGCCAGCAGCTTGGATCAGGGGTATTCACCCCTCCACTTT. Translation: CASSLDQGYSPLHF.

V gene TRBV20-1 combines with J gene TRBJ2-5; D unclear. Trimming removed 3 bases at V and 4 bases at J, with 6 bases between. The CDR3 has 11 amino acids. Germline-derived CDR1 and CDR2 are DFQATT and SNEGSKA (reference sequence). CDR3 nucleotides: TGCAGTGCTAGGTCGGTAGAGACCCAGTACTTC. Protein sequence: CSARSVETQYF.

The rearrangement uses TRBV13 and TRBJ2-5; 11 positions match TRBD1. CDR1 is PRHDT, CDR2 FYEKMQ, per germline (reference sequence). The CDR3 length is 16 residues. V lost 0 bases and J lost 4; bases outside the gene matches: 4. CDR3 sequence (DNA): TGTGCCAGCAGCTTAGGCGGACAGGGGGCCCGAGAGACCCAGTACTTC. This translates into CASSLGGQGARETQYF.

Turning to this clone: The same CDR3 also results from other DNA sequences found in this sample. For the CDR3, the DNA is TGTGCCAGCGCCGGACTAGCGGGGGAGTCCACAGATACGCAGTATTTT. It translates to CASAGLAGESTDTQYF. The chain couples TRBV5-4 to TRBJ2-3; 13 bases line up with TRBD2. Germline V gene sequence: CDR1 SGHNT, CDR2 YYREEE (reference sequence). CDR3 size: 16 residues. V shed 7 bases and J 2 bases; nucleotides not matched to a gene: 7.

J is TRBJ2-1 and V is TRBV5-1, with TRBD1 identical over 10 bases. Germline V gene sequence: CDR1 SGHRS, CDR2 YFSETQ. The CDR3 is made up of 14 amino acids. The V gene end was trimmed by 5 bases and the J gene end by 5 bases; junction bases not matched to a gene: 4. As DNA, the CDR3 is TGCGCCAGCAGGTCCGGGACAGGGGACAATGAGCAGTTCTTC. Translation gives CASRSGTGDNEQFF.

The CDR3 DNA reads as TGTGCCAGCTCATACACCAGCACAGATACGCAGTATTTT. This sequence encodes CASSYTSTDTQYF. V is TRBV18 and J is TRBJ2-3; no reliable D call. V was trimmed by 5 bases and J by 0 bases, leaving 6 bases between them. Germline V gene data show CDR1 as KGHSH and CDR2 as LQKENI. This CDR3 region has 13 residues.

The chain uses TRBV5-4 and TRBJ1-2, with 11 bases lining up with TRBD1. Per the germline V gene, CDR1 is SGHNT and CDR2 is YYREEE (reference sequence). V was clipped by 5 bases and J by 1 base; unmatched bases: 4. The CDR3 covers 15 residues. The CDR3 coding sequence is TGTGCCAGCAGTTTCGGGACAGGGGGTAACTATGGCTACACCTTC. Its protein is CASSFGTGGNYGYTF. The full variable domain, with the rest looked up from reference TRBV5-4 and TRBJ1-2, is ETGVTQSPTHLIKTRGQQVTLRCSSQSGHNTVSWYQQALGQGPQFIFQYYREEENGRGNFPPRFSGLQFPNYSSELNVNALELDDSALYLCASSFGTGGNYGYTFGSGTRLTVV.

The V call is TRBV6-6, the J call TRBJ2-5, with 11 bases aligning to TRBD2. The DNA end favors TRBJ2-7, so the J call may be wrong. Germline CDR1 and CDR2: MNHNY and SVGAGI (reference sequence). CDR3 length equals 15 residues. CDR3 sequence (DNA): TGTGCCAGCAGTTTCTCGACTAGCGGGGCCGACGAGCAGTACTTC. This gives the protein CASSFSTSGADEQYF.

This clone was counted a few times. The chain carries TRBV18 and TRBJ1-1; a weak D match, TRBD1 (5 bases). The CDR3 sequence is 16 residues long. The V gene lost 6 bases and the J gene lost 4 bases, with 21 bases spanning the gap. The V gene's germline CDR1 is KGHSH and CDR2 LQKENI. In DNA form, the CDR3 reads TGTGCCAGCTCTCTCAAGGGGCAGGCCGGTGGCACTGAAGCTTTCTTT. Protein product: CASSLKGQAGGTEAFF.

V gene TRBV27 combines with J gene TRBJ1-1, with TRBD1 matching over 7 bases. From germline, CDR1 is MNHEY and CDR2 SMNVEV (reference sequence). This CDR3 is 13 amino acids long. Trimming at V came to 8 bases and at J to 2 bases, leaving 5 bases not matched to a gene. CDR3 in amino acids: CASYRGANTEAFF. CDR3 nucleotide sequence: TGTGCCAGCTACAGGGGAGCCAACACTGAAGCTTTCTTT.

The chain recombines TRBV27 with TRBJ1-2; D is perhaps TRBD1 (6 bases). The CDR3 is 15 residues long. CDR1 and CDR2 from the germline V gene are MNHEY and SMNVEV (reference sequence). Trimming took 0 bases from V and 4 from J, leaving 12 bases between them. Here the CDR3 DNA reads TGTGCCAGCAGTTTATCGGGACAAGGCCTCTATGGCTACACCTTC. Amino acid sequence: CASSLSGQGLYGYTF.

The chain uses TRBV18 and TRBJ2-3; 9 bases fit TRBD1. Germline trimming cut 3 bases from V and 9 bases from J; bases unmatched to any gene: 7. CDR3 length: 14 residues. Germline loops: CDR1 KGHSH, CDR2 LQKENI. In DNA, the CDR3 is TGTGCCAGCTCACCGGGACAGGGAAGGGGAACGCAGTATTTT. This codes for CASSPGQGRGTQYF. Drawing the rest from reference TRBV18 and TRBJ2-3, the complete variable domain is NAGVMQNPRHLVRRRGQEARLRCSPMKGHSHVYWYRQLPEEGLKFMVYLQKENIIDESGMPKERFSAEFPKEGPSILRIQQVVRGDSAAYFCASSPGQGRGTQYFGPGTRLTVL.

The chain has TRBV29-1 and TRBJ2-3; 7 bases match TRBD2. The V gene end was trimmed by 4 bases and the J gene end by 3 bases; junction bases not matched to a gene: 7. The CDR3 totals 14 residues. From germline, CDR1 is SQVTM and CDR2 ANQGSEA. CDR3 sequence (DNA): TGCAGCGTTGCCGGCGGGGGAGGGACAGATACGCAGTATTTT. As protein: CSVAGGGGTDTQYF.

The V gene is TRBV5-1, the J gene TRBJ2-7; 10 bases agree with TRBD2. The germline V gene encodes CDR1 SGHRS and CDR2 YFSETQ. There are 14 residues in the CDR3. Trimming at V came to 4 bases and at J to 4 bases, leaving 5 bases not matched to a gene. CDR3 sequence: CASSPLTSGYEQYF. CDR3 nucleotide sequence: TGCGCCAGCAGCCCGCTGACTAGCGGGTACGAGCAGTACTTC.

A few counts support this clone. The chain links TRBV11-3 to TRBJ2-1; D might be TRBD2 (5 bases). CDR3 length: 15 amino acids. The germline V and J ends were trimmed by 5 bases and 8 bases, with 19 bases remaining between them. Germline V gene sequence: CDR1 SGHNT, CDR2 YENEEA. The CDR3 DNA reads TGTGCCAGCAGCCAACCGTCAGCGGCGCAACATGAGCAGTTCTTC. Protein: CASSQPSAAQHEQFF.

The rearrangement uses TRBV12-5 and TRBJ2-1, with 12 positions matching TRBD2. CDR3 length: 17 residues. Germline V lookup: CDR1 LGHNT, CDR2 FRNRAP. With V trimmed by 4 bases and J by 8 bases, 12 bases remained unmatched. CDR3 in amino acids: CASGSHPLAGGRDEQFF. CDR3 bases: TGTGCTAGTGGTTCCCACCCCCTAGCGGGGGGGCGGGATGAGCAGTTCTTC.

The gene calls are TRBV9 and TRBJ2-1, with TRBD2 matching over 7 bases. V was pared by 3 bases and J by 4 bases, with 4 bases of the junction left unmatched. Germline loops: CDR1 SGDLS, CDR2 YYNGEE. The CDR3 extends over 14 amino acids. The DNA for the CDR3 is TGTGCCAGCAGCGCGGGGGAGGGGTACAATGAGCAGTTCTTC. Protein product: CASSAGEGYNEQFF.

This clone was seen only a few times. CDR3 amino acids: CASSLADTQYF. The CDR3 DNA reads as TGTGCCAGCAGCTTGGCGGATACGCAGTATTTT. V is TRBV5-6 and J is TRBJ2-3, with no clear D. V lost 0 bases to trimming and J lost 6 bases, with 2 bases between them. CDR1 and CDR2 (germline): SGHDT, YYEEEE. The CDR3 runs 11 residues.